This T cell receptor beta chain was observed in a study of blood T cell repertoires in COVID-19. Produced via immunoSEQ multiplex PCR; TCRdb's table is partial and in-frame only. This table has roughly 300,000 clones, around 80% appearing once. The CDR3 extends over 15 amino acids. Losses at the gene ends were 1 base for V and 4 bases for J; bases not matched to a gene: 6. Germline V gene lookup returns CDR1 MGHRA and CDR2 YSYEKL. This clone has just a few counts. This clonotype was obtained from a woman aged 45-65 years with acute or convalescent COVID-19. The chain has TRBV4-1 and TRBJ1-1, with 7 bases that match TRBD1. The sequenced sample consisted of peripheral blood. The CDR3 DNA reads TGCGCCAGCAGCCAAGTGGGACAGTTGGGCACTGAAGCTTTCTTT. Translation gives CASSQVGQLGTEAFF.